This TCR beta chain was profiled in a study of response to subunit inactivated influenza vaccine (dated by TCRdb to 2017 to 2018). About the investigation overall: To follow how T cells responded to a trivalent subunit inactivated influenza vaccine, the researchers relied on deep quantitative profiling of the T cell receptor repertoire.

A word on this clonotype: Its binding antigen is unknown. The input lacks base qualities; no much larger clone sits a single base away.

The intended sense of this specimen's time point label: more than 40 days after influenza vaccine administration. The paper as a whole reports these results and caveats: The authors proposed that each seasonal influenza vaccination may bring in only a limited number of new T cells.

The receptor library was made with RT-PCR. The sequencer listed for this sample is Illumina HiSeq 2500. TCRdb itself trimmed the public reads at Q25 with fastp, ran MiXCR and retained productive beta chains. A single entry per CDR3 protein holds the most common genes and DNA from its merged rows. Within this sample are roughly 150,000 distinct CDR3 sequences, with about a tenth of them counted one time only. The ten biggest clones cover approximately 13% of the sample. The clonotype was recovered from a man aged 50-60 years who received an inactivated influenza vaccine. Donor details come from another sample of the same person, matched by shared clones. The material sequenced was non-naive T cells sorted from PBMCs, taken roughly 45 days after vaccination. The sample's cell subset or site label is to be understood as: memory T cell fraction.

The bases read TGCAGTGCGTCGGGACTAGCGGGCCTCTACGAGCAGTACTTC. Its protein is CSASGLAGLYEQYF. The sequence links TRBV20-1 to TRBJ2-7; 12 junctional bases match TRBD2. Trimmed from V: 6 bases; trimmed from J: 3 bases; junction bases lacking a gene match: 6. For CDR1 and CDR2, the germline V gene (reference sequence) lists DFQATT and SNEGSKA. From its cysteine to its phenylalanine, the CDR3 spans 14 amino acids. The read is trimmed to its CDR3 DNA, 42 bases read in frame from base 1.